This TCR beta chain came from a study of control samples from healthy donors and cancer patients. The V and J ends lost 5 bases and 0 bases, in that order; junction bases with no gene match: 1. The germline gives CDR1 LNHDA, CDR2 SQIVND (reference sequence). The CDR3 consists of 14 residues. The data were produced by immunoSEQ multiplex PCR, yet TCRdb's version contains in-frame clones alone and is incomplete. The repertoire holds fewer than 130,000 clones, with approximately 88% as singletons. The sample taken for sequencing was PBMCs. This receptor was obtained from a woman aged 55-70 years with lung cancer. The chain couples TRBV19 to TRBJ1-5; 7 bases are shared with TRBD1. The CDR3 reads CASSGTDSNQPQHF. The DNA of the CDR3 is TGTGCCAGTAGTGGGACAGATAGCAATCAGCCCCAGCATTTT.